The present T cell receptor (beta chain) was sequenced within a study of identical twins. The length of the CDR3 is 13 residues. The germline V gene encodes CDR1 SQVTM and CDR2 ANQGSEA. V was clipped by 7 bases and J by 2 bases; unmatched bases: 6. Template switching created a universal primer site, and the cDNA included unique molecular identifiers. MiXCR, run by TCRdb on the 5' RACE reads, gives a single entry per CDR3 protein. The table lists approximately 500,000 distinct CDR3 sequences, more than 20% of them singletons, with around 3% in the top ten. This sample was shared with a second study, whose subject was T cells expressing NK-cell markers. From that report: Over 5 donors carried dominant NKG2C+ clonotypes that made up roughly 1.0-8% of their CD8+ T cells. In a handful of donors, dominant clonotypes made up about 25-65% of CD3+CD56-NKG2C+ cells.

The gene calls are TRBV29-1 and TRBJ2-3; TRBD2 matches 7 bases. Input material: CD4+ T cells sorted from blood. The sequence was obtained from a woman aged 18-29 years in good health. This CDR3 reads CSGQRGSTDTQYF. CDR3 nucleotides: TGCAGCGGACAGCGGGGTTCCACAGATACGCAGTATTTT.